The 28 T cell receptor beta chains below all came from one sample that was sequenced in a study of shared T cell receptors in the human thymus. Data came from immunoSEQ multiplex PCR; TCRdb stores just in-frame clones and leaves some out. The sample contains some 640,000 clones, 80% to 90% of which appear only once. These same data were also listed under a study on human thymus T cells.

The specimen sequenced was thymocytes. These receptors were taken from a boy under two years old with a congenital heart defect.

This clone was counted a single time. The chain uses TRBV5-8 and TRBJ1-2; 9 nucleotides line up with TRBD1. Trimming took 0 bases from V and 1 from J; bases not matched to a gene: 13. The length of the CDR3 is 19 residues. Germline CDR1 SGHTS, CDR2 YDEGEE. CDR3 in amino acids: CASSLDARDRVEFNYGYTF. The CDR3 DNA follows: TGTGCCAGCAGCTTGGACGCGAGGGACAGGGTCGAGTTTAACTATGGCTACACCTTC. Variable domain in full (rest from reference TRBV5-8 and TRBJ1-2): EAGVTQSPTHLIKTRGQQATLRCSPISGHTSVYWYQQALGLGLQFLLWYDEGEERNRGNFPPRFSGRQFPNYSSELNVNALELEDSALYLCASSLDARDRVEFNYGYTFGSGTRLTVV.

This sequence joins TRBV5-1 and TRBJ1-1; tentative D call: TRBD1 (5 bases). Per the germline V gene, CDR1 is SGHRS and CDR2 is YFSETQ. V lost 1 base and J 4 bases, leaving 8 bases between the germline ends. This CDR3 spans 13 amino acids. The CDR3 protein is CASSLNGGTEAFF. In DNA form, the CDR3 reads TGCGCCAGCAGCTTGAACGGGGGCACTGAAGCTTTCTTT.

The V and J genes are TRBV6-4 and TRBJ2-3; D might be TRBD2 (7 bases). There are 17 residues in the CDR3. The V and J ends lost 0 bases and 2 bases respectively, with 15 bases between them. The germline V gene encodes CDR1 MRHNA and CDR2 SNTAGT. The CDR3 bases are TGTGCCAGCAGTGACTCGATTACGGGGGGCCCCACAGATACGCAGTATTTT. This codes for CASSDSITGGPTDTQYF.

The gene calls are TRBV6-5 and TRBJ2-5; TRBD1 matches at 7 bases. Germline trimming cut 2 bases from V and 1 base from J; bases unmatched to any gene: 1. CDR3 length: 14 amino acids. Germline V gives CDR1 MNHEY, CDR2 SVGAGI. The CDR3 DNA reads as TGTGCCAGCAGTTACCGGGACAGCCAAGAGACCCAGTACTTC. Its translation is CASSYRDSQETQYF.

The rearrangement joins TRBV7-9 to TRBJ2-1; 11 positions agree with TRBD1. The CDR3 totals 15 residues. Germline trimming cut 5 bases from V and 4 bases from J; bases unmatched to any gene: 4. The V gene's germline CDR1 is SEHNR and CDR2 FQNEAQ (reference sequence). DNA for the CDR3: TGTGCCAGCAGCCGGGACAGGGGGGAGTACAATGAGCAGTTCTTC. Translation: CASSRDRGEYNEQFF.

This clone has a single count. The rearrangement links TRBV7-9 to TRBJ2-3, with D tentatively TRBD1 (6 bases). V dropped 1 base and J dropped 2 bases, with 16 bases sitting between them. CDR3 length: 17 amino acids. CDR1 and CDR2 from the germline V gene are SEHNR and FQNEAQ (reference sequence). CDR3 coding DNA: TGTGCCAGCAGCTTAGAGCCCGACAGGACAGACACAGATACGCAGTATTTT. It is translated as CASSLEPDRTDTDTQYF. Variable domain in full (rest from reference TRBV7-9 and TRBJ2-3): DTGVSQNPRHKITKRGQNVTFRCDPISEHNRLYWYRQTLGQGPEFLTYFQNEAQLEKSRLLSDRFSAERPKGSFSTLEIQRTEQGDSAMYLCASSLEPDRTDTDTQYFGPGTRLTVL.

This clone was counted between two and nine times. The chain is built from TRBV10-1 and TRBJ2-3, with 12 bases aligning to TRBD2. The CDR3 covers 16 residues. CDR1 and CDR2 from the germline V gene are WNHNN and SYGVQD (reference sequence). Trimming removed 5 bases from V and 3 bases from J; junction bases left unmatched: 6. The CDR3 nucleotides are TGCGCCAGCAGTAATACCGGACTAGCGGGGACAGATACGCAGTATTTT. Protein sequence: CASSNTGLAGTDTQYF.

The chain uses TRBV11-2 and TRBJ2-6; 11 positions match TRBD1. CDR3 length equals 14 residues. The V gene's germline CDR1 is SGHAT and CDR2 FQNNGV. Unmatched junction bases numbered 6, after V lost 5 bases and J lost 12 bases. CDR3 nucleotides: TGTGCCAGCAGCCGGACAGGGGGCGGCTTCGTCCTGACTTTC. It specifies CASSRTGGGFVLTF.

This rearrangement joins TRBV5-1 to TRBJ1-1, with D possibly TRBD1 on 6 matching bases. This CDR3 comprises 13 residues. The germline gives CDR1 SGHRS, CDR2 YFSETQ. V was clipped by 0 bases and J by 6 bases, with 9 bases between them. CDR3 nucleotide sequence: TGCGCCAGCAGCTTGGCCGGGACATCTGAAGCTTTCTTT. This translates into CASSLAGTSEAFF.

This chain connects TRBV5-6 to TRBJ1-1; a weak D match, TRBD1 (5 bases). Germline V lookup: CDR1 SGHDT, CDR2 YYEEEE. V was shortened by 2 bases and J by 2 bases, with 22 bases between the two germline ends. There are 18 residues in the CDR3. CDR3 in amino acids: CASSLDLGGFPINTEAFF. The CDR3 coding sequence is TGTGCCAGCAGCTTAGACCTCGGGGGATTTCCCATCAACACTGAAGCTTTCTTT.

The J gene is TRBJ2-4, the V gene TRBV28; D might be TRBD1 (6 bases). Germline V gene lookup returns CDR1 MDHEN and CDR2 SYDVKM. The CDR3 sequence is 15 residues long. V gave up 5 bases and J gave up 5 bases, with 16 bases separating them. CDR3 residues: CASSHRVLRENIQYF. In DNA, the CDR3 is TGTGCCAGCAGTCACAGGGTGTTGAGGGAAAACATTCAGTACTTC.

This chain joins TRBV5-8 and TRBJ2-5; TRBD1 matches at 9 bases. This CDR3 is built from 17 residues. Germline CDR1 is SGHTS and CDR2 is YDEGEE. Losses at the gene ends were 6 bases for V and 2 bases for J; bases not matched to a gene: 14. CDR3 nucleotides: TGTGCCAGCACCCTTACCGACAGGGGGTGTAGGCAAGAGACCCAGTACTTC. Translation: CASTLTDRGCRQETQYF. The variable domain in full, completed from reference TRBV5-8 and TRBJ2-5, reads EAGVTQSPTHLIKTRGQQATLRCSPISGHTSVYWYQQALGLGLQFLLWYDEGEERNRGNFPPRFSGRQFPNYSSELNVNALELEDSALYLCASTLTDRGCRQETQYFGPGTRLLVL.

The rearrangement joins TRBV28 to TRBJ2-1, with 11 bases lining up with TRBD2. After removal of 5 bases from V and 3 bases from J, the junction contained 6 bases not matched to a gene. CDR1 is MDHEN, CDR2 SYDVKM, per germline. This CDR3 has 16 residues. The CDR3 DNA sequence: TGTGCCAGCAGTACCTTGGGACTAGCGGTCTACAATGAGCAGTTCTTC. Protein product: CASSTLGLAVYNEQFF. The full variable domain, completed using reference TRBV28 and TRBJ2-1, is DVKVTQSSRYLVKRTGEKVFLECVQDMDHENMFWYRQDPGLGLRLIYFSYDVKMKEKGDIPEGYSVSREKKERFSLILESASTNQTSMYLCASSTLGLAVYNEQFFGPGTRLTVL.

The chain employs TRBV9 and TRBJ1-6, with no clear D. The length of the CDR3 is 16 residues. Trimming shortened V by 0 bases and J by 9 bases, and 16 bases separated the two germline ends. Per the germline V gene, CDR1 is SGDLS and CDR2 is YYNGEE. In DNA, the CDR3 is TGTGCCAGCAGCGTAGGAGGGAGTGAAGAAAGTTCACCCCTCCACTTT. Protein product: CASSVGGSEESSPLHF. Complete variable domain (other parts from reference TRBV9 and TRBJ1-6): DSGVTQTPKHLITATGQRVTLRCSPRSGDLSVYWYQQSLDQGLQFLIQYYNGEERAKGNILERFSAQQFPDLHSELNLSSLELGDSALYFCASSVGGSEESSPLHFGNGTRLTVT.

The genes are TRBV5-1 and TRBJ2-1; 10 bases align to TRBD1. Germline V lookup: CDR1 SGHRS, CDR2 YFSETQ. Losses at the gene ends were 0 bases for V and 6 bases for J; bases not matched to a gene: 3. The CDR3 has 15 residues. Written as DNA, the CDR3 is TGCGCCAGCAGCTTGGGACAGGGGGCGCCCAATGAGCAGTTCTTC. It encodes CASSLGQGAPNEQFF.

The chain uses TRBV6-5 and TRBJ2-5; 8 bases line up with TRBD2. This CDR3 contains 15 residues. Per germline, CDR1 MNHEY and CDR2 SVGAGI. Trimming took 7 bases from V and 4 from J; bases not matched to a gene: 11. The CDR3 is CASTSGRDLGETQYF. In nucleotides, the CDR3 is TGTGCCAGCACCTCCGGGAGGGACCTAGGAGAGACCCAGTACTTC.

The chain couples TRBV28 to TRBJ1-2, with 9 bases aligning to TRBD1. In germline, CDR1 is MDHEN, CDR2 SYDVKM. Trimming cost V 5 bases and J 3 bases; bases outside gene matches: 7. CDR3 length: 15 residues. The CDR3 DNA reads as TGTGCCAGCAGTAACAGGGGGCATGGTGACTATGGCTACACCTTC. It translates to CASSNRGHGDYGYTF.

CDR3 bases: TGTGCCAGCCGCTCTGGAAACACCATATATTTT. It is translated as CASRSGNTIYF. The chain employs TRBV19 and TRBJ1-3; D gene ambiguous. The CDR3 has 11 amino acids. Germline CDR1 LNHDA, CDR2 SQIVND (reference sequence). Trimming cost V 9 bases and J 0 bases, with 3 bases left between them.

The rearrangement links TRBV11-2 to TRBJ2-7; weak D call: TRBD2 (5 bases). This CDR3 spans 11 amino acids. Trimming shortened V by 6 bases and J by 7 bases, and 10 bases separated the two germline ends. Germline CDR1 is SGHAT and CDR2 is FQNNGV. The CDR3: CASRFTGEQYF. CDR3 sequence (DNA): TGTGCCAGCAGATTCACGGGGGAGCAGTACTTC.

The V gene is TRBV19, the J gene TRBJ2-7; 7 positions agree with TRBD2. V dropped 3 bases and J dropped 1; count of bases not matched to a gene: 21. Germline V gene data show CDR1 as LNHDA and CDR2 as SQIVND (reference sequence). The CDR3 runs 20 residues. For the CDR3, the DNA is TGTGCCAGTAGTATGAACCCCGATGGGATGGGGGGGAAGCGATCCTACGAGCAGTACTTC. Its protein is CASSMNPDGMGGKRSYEQYF. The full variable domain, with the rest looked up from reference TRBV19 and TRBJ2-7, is DGGITQSPKYLFRKEGQNVTLSCEQNLNHDAMYWYRQDPGQGLRLIYYSQIVNDFQKGDIAEGYSVSREKKESFPLTVTSAQKNPTAFYLCASSMNPDGMGGKRSYEQYFGPGTRLTVT.

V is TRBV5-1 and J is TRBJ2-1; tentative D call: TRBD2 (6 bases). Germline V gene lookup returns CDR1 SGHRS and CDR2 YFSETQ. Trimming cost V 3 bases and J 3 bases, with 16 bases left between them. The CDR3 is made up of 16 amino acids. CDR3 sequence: CASSSRLGEVYNEQFF. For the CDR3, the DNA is TGCGCCAGCAGCTCACGTTTAGGGGAGGTCTACAATGAGCAGTTCTTC.

CDR3 residues: CAWTGVPSGANVLTF. CDR3 coding DNA: TGTGCCTGGACGGGGGTGCCGTCTGGGGCCAACGTCCTGACTTTC. The rearrangement uses TRBV30 and TRBJ2-6; tentative D call: TRBD2 (6 bases). Trimming stripped 4 bases from V and 1 base from J, with 11 bases between. Germline V lookup: CDR1 GTSNPN, CDR2 SVGIG (reference sequence). This CDR3 spans 15 amino acids.

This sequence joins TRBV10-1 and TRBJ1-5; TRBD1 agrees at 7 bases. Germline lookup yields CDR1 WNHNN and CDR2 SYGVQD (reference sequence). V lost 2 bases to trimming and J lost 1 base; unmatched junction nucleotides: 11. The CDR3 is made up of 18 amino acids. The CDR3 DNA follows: TGCGCCAGCAGTGAGCCTAAAGGACAGGTTGGAAGCAATCAGCCCCAGCATTTT. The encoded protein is CASSEPKGQVGSNQPQHF.

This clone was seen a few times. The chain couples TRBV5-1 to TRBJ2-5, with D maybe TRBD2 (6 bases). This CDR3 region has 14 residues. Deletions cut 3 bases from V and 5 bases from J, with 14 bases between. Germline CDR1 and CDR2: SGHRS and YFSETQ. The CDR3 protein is CASSSGTLVETQYF. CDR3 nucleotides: TGCGCCAGCAGCTCCGGGACTCTTGTTGAGACCCAGTACTTC. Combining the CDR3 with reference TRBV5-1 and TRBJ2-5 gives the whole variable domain KAGVTQTPRYLIKTRGQQVTLSCSPISGHRSVSWYQQTPGQGLQFLFEYFSETQRNKGNFPGRFSGRQFSNSRSEMNVSTLELGDSALYLCASSSGTLVETQYFGPGTRLLVL.

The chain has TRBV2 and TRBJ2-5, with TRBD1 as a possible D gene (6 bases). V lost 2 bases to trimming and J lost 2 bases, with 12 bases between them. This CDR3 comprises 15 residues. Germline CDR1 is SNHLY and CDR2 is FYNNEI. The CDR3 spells CASSETDRIQETQYF. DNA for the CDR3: TGTGCCAGCAGTGAAACCGACAGGATTCAAGAGACCCAGTACTTC.

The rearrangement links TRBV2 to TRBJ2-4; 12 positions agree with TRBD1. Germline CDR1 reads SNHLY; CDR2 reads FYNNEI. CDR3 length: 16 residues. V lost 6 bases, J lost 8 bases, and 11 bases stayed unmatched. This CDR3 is CASRHTGQGAKDIQYF. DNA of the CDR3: TGTGCCAGCAGACACACGGGACAGGGGGCGAAGGACATTCAGTACTTC.

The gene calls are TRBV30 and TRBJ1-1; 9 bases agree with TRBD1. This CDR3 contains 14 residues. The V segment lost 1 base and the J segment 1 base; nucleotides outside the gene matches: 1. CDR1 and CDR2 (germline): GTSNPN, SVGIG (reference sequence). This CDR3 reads CAWSGDRENTEAFF. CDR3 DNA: TGTGCCTGGAGTGGGGACAGGGAGAACACTGAAGCTTTCTTT.

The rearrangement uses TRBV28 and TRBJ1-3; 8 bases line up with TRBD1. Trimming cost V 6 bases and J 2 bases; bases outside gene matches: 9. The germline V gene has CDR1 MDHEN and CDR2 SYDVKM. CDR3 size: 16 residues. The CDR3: CASSQGQGPAGNTIYF. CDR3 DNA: TGTGCCAGCAGCCAAGGACAGGGACCGGCTGGAAACACCATATATTTT.